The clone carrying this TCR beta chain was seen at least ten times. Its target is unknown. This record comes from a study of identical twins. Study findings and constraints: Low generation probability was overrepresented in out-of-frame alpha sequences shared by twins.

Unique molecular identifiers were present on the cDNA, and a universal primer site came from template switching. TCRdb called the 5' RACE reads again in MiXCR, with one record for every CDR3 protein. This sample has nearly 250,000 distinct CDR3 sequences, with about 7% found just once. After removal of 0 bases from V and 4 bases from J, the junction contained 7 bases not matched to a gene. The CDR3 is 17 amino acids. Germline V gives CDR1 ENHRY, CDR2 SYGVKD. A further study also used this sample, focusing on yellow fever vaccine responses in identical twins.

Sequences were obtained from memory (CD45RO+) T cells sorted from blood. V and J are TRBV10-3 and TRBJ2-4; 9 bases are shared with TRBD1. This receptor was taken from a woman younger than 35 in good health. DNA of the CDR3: TGTGCCATCAGTGAGTCTCTAAGCGGACAGGGGAAAAACATTCAGTACTTC. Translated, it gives CAISESLSGQGKNIQYF.